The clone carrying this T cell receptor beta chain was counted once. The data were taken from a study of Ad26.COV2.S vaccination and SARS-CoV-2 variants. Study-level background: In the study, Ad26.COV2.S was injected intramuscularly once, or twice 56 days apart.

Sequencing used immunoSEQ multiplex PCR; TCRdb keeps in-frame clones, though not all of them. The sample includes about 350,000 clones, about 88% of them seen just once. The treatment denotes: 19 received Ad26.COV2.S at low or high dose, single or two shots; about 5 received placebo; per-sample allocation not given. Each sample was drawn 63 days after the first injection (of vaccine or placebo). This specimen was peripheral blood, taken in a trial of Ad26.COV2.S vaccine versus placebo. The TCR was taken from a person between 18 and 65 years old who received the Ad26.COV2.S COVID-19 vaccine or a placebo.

The CDR3 reads CARCGGGEEKETQYF. CDR3 in DNA: TGTGCCAGGTGCGGAGGGGGCGAGGAAAAAGAGACCCAGTACTTC. V gene TRBV27 combines with J gene TRBJ2-5; a possible D gene is TRBD1 (7 bases). Germline V CDR1 and CDR2: MNHEY, SMNVEV (reference sequence). Trimming left V 9 bases short and J 3 bases short, with 20 bases between. The CDR3 has 15 amino acids.